These 12 T cell receptor beta chains originate from one sample sequenced in a study of blood T cell repertoires in COVID-19. The assay was immunoSEQ multiplex PCR, and TCRdb's table has in-frame clones only and misses some. This sample has some 400,000 clones, with around 84% found just once. The sample consisted of peripheral blood. Receptors originate from a human donor with acute or convalescent COVID-19. The donor label of this sample is uncertain.

This chain links TRBV29-1 with TRBJ2-7, with 8 bases that match TRBD1. The CDR3 is made up of 12 amino acids. Germline V CDR1 and CDR2: SQVTM, ANQGSEA. With 7 bases clipped from V and 5 bases from J, the junction kept 7 bases outside the gene matches. The CDR3 DNA reads TGCAGCGGGTGGGACAGGCCCAACGAGCAGTACTTC. Its translation: CSGWDRPNEQYF.

The chain uses TRBV6-4 and TRBJ1-2; D is perhaps TRBD1 (5 bases). This CDR3 comprises 15 residues. The ends were cut back, 0 bases at V and 8 bases at J, with 16 bases in the middle. CDR1 and CDR2 from the germline V gene are MRHNA and SNTAGT. The CDR3 loop is CASSDSHQGFGGYTF. The CDR3 bases are TGTGCCAGCAGTGACTCGCATCAGGGTTTCGGAGGCTACACCTTC.

The chain is built from TRBV7-9 and TRBJ1-6; weak D call: TRBD1 (5 bases). Germline CDR1 is SEHNR and CDR2 is FQNEAQ (reference sequence). CDR3 length: 14 residues. Trimming shortened V by 6 bases and J by 5 bases, and 11 bases separated the two germline ends. The CDR3 DNA reads as TGTGCCAGCAGTGTCCGGGGGGATAATTCACCCCTCCACTTT. The encoded protein is CASSVRGDNSPLHF.

The chain combines TRBV6-5 with TRBJ2-1; 9 bases are a match to TRBD2. V lost 0 bases to trimming and J lost 12 bases; unmatched junction nucleotides: 6. The CDR3 has 14 amino acids. CDR1 and CDR2 from the germline V gene are MNHEY and SVGAGI. CDR3 in DNA: TGTGCCAGCAGTTACTCTAGGCGGGGGGGCTGGCAGTTCTTC. This codes for CASSYSRRGGWQFF.

The chain employs TRBV7-9 and TRBJ2-5; 7 bases map to TRBD1. CDR3 length: 13 residues. The junction had 1 base not matched to a gene; V was cut back by 4 bases and J by 2 bases. The germline gives CDR1 SEHNR, CDR2 FQNEAQ (reference sequence). The CDR3 coding sequence is TGTGCCAGCAGCTGGGGACAGCAAGAGACCCAGTACTTC. This gives the protein CASSWGQQETQYF.

The rearrangement links TRBV29-1 to TRBJ1-2; the D gene is possibly TRBD1 (5 bases). The V and J ends lost 4 bases and 5 bases respectively, with 11 bases between them. Germline V gene sequence: CDR1 SQVTM, CDR2 ANQGSEA. The CDR3 spans 12 residues. The CDR3 nucleotides read TGCAGCGTTGGGGTCAGGGCTTATGGCTACACCTTC. As protein: CSVGVRAYGYTF.

This clone was counted a few times. The sample has other DNA sequences that encode this CDR3 too. The rearrangement joins TRBV5-1 to TRBJ2-7, with 7 positions matching TRBD1. This CDR3 is built from 13 residues. Germline V lookup: CDR1 SGHRS, CDR2 YFSETQ. V was pared by 4 bases and J by 2 bases, with 3 bases of the junction left unmatched. The DNA of the CDR3 is TGCGCCAGCAGCAGACAGGGAACCTACGAGCAGTACTTC. Translated, it gives CASSRQGTYEQYF.

The CDR3 region has the DNA TGTGCCAGCAGCCAAGAGGGCACGCATACAAGTGGCTACACCTTC. Amino acid sequence: CASSQEGTHTSGYTF. This chain connects TRBV14 to TRBJ1-2; D gene ambiguous. V lost 0 bases, J lost 7 bases, and 15 bases lay in between. The germline gives CDR1 SGHDN, CDR2 FVKESK. The CDR3 totals 15 residues.

There are many counts of this clone. V is TRBV7-9 and J is TRBJ2-7; D remains ambiguous. Germline assignment: CDR1 SEHNR and CDR2 FQNEAQ (reference sequence). The CDR3 runs 13 residues. The V gene lost 1 base and the J gene lost 5 bases, with 9 bases spanning the gap. For the CDR3, the DNA is TGTGCCAGCAGCTTAGGAGGTCGGGACGAGCAGTACTTC. It encodes CASSLGGRDEQYF.

DNA of the CDR3: TGTGCCAGCAGCCAACACAGGGACCGAGGCACTGAAGCTTTCTTT. As protein: CASSQHRDRGTEAFF. This sequence joins TRBV14 and TRBJ1-1, with D possibly matching TRBD1 (6 bases). The CDR3 sequence is 15 residues long. The V end lost 2 bases, the J end lost 4 bases, and 14 bases lay between the germline ends. Germline-derived CDR1 and CDR2 are SGHDN and FVKESK.

This clone has a handful of counts. This chain uses TRBV20-1 with TRBJ2-1; TRBD1 might be the D (6 bases). Germline CDR1 and CDR2: DFQATT and SNEGSKA (reference sequence). The V gene lost 6 bases and the J gene lost 5 bases, with 8 bases spanning the gap. CDR3 size: 11 residues. DNA for the CDR3: TGCAGTGCAAACAGGGACAATGAGCAGTTCTTC. This translates into CSANRDNEQFF.

This chain links TRBV24-1 with TRBJ2-1, with TRBD1 matching 10 bases. With 3 bases clipped from V and 7 bases from J, the junction kept 5 bases outside the gene matches. The CDR3 runs 15 residues. CDR1 is KGHDR and CDR2 is SFDVKD in the germline V gene. Here the CDR3 reads CATSDGGQGKNEQFF. CDR3 coding DNA: TGTGCCACCAGTGATGGGGGACAGGGGAAAAATGAGCAGTTCTTC.